This TCR beta chain was recovered during a study of shared clonotypes between healthy human individuals. Study details: CD4 naive and CD4 memory each took three plates per donor, while CD8 naive took two and CD8 memory one.

Germline-derived CDR1 and CDR2 are SGHRS and YFSETQ. This CDR3 spans 15 amino acids. The J segment lost 3 bases and the V segment lost 4 bases, leaving 6 bases of the junction unmatched. Produced via immunoSEQ multiplex PCR; TCRdb's table is partial and in-frame only. The sample has more than 150,000 clones; around 63% are singletons. This TCR was sampled from a man in his thirties or forties in good health. V gene TRBV5-1 combines with J gene TRBJ2-1; 8 bases are a match to TRBD1. Sequencing used memory CD4+ T cells sorted from blood. As for subset: CD45RA-negative fraction. CDR3 DNA: TGCGCCAGCAGCAATCCTACAGGGGGCTACAATGAGCAGTTCTTC. Amino acid sequence: CASSNPTGGYNEQFF.